Listed below are T cell receptor beta chains from one sample, sequenced in a study of cytomegalovirus exposure and HLA in healthy donors. Clones were sequenced by immunoSEQ multiplex PCR, and TCRdb holds only the in-frame ones, with some missing. In the table there are roughly 200,000 clones, 77% of which are singletons. Sequences were obtained from PBMCs. The receptors originated from a woman between 55 and 75 years old in good health and CMV-seropositive. The CDR3 runs from the conserved cysteine through the conserved F or W. Fields, in order: CDR3 length, D gene, J gene, clone size, V gene, CDR3 protein, CDR3 DNA. The D gene is left open where the match is weak. For some rows the clone size is stated as once, few or many, or as a class when expanded; others skip it.

16 TRBD1 TRBJ1-6 - TRBV7-8 CASSLRGGQGNSPLHF TGTGCCAGCAGCCTTAGAGGGGGACAGGGGAATTCACCCCTCCACTTT
15 - TRBJ2-5 - TRBV29-1 CSVLRLRDRGETQYF TGCAGCGTCCTAAGGCTAAGAGATCGGGGAGAGACCCAGTACTTC
13 TRBD1 TRBJ2-7 - TRBV30 CARLGQGDYEQYF TGTGCCCGCCTCGGGCAGGGGGATTACGAGCAGTACTTC
15 TRBD2 TRBJ2-1 - TRBV2 CASSVRLAENNEQFF TGTGCCAGCAGTGTACGGCTAGCGGAGAACAATGAGCAGTTCTTC
15 - TRBJ2-5 - TRBV7-2 CASSFPGTFQETQYF TGTGCCAGCAGCTTCCCCGGGACATTTCAAGAGACCCAGTACTTC
11 - TRBJ1-1 once TRBV29-1 CSVRTSTEAFF TGCAGCGTTAGGACTAGCACTGAAGCTTTCTTT
15 - TRBJ2-7 few TRBV7-3 CASSYGDIRSYEQYF TGTGCCAGCAGCTATGGGGACATTCGATCCTACGAGCAGTACTTC
16 TRBD2 TRBJ2-1 - TRBV7-2 CASSFDLAGGIYEQFF TGTGCCAGCAGCTTCGATCTAGCGGGGGGGATATATGAGCAGTTCTTC
17 TRBD2 TRBJ2-2 - TRBV4-2 CASSLPGLASNTGELFF TGTGCCAGCAGCCTTCCCGGACTAGCGAGTAACACCGGGGAGCTGTTTTTT
17 TRBD1 TRBJ1-1 - TRBV7-9 CASSSRQGTMRVTEAFF TGTGCCAGCAGCTCCAGACAGGGGACGATGCGGGTCACTGAAGCTTTCTTT
13 TRBD1 TRBJ1-2 - TRBV30 CAWSAQGARGYTF TGTGCCTGGAGTGCGCAGGGGGCACGGGGCTACACCTTC
13 - TRBJ2-7 - TRBV29-1 CSVEGRGRNEQYF TGCAGCGTTGAGGGCAGGGGTAGGAACGAGCAGTACTTC
16 - TRBJ1-5 - TRBV7-8 CASSLVPTIGNQPQHF TGTGCCAGCAGCTTAGTACCGACAATTGGAAATCAGCCCCAGCATTTT
14 TRBD1 TRBJ1-1 - TRBV10-3 CAISETDRGLSNFF TGTGCCATCAGTGAAACAGACAGGGGGCTGAGTAATTTCTTT
14 - TRBJ1-5 - TRBV28 CASSSAAGRWPQHF TGTGCCAGCAGTTCTGCGGCGGGACGGTGGCCCCAGCATTTT
13 TRBD2 TRBJ2-5 - TRBV10-3 CAIKLAGEETQYF TGTGCCATCAAACTAGCGGGGGAAGAGACCCAGTACTTC
17 TRBD1 TRBJ1-4 - TRBV11-2 CASSFFLGGTTNEKLFF TGTGCCAGCAGCTTCTTTTTAGGGGGCACAACTAATGAAAAACTGTTTTTT
14 TRBD2 TRBJ2-6 - TRBV6-5 CAAGGLSGANVLTF TGTGCCGCGGGGGGGCTTTCTGGGGCCAACGTCCTGACTTTC
15 TRBD2 TRBJ2-7 - TRBV6-5 CASSPDGTRGYEQYF TGTGCCAGCAGTCCCGACGGGACTAGAGGGTACGAGCAGTACTTC
14 - TRBJ1-1 - TRBV9 CASSVRPMNTEAFF TGTGCCAGCAGCGTCAGGCCCATGAACACTGAAGCTTTCTTT
14 TRBD1 TRBJ2-7 - TRBV5-4 CASARQGRSYEQYF TGTGCCAGCGCCCGACAGGGGCGCTCCTACGAGCAGTACTTC
14 - TRBJ1-1 - TRBV7-2 CASSLREGSTEAFF TGTGCCAGCAGCTTAAGGGAGGGGAGCACTGAAGCTTTCTTT
15 TRBD2 TRBJ2-7 - TRBV6-5 CASSYSTSGSYEQYF TGTGCCAGCAGTTACTCGACTAGCGGGAGTTACGAGCAGTACTTC
15 TRBD1 TRBJ2-1 few TRBV5-1 CASSPGTGAYNEQFF TGCGCCAGCAGCCCCGGGACAGGGGCTTACAATGAGCAGTTCTTC
19 TRBD1 TRBJ2-6 - TRBV7-9 CASSLTWTGSRSGANVLTF TGTGCCAGCAGCTTGACGTGGACAGGTTCGCGCTCTGGGGCCAACGTCCTGACTTTC
15 - TRBJ1-5 - TRBV28 CASLDPRGGGWLQHF TGTGCCAGCCTAGACCCACGCGGGGGAGGCTGGCTCCAGCATTTT
16 - TRBJ1-1 - TRBV7-2 CASSPGRVGGNTEAFF TGTGCCAGCAGTCCAGGGAGGGTTGGGGGAAACACTGAAGCTTTCTTT
15 - TRBJ2-7 - TRBV15 CATSRDLANSYEQYF TGTGCCACCAGCAGAGACCTAGCGAACTCCTACGAGCAGTACTTC